The 9 T cell receptor beta chains below were found in one sample sequenced in a study of T cells after somatic rescue of genetic block. Measured with immunoSEQ multiplex PCR; TCRdb has only the in-frame clones, and not every one. The sample lists over 55,000 clones; about 92% were seen once. Sequencing was carried out using peripheral blood mononuclear cells (PBMCs). All receptors derive from a man in his forties or fifties.

In DNA, the CDR3 is TGTGCCAGCAGTCTTCTAGGGGGGGGCTACGAGCAGTACTTC. Its protein is CASSLLGGGYEQYF. This sequence joins TRBV28 and TRBJ2-7; D may be TRBD2 (7 bases). Germline CDR1 and CDR2: MDHEN and SYDVKM. Trimming left V 5 bases short and J 3 bases short, with 14 bases between. The CDR3 has 14 residues. The whole variable domain, remainder taken from reference TRBV28 and TRBJ2-7, is DVKVTQSSRYLVKRTGEKVFLECVQDMDHENMFWYRQDPGLGLRLIYFSYDVKMKEKGDIPEGYSVSREKKERFSLILESASTNQTSMYLCASSLLGGGYEQYFGPGTRLTVT.

J is TRBJ2-7 and V is TRBV5-1; D remains ambiguous. The V gene's germline CDR1 is SGHRS and CDR2 YFSETQ. This CDR3 has 14 amino acids. V lost 1 base and J 2 bases, leaving 10 bases between the germline ends. In nucleotides, the CDR3 is TGCGCCAGCAGCTTGTCGGCACACACCTACGAGCAGTACTTC. This codes for CASSLSAHTYEQYF.

This chain connects TRBV6-5 to TRBJ2-2; no reliable D call. Trimming cost V 6 bases and J 1 base, with 12 bases left between them. Germline CDR1 MNHEY, CDR2 SVGAGI. This CDR3 comprises 15 residues. The CDR3 spells CASSPFRKNTGELFF. For the CDR3, the DNA is TGTGCCAGCAGCCCGTTCAGGAAGAACACCGGGGAGCTGTTTTTT.

The chain combines TRBV7-2 with TRBJ2-7; 11 nucleotides align to TRBD2. The junction had 3 bases not matched to a gene; V was cut back by 4 bases and J by 7 bases. The CDR3 totals 13 residues. From germline, CDR1 is SGHTA and CDR2 FQGNSA. The CDR3 bases are TGTGCCAGCAGCTCACTAGCGGGAGTTGAGCAGTACTTC. Encoded protein: CASSSLAGVEQYF.

The CDR3 nucleotides read TGTGCCTGGGCCGGGGGACTAGCGGGACAAAGCACAGATACGCAGTATTTT. This sequence encodes CAWAGGLAGQSTDTQYF. The genes are TRBV30 and TRBJ2-3; 13 bases match TRBD2. Germline CDR1 reads GTSNPN; CDR2 reads SVGIG (reference sequence). The CDR3 is 17 residues long. Trimming took 5 bases from V and 0 from J; bases not matched to a gene: 8.

The rearrangement uses TRBV6-1 and TRBJ1-2; no definite D call. Germline V lookup: CDR1 MNHNS, CDR2 SASEGT. There are 14 residues in the CDR3. Trimming pared 7 bases from V and 0 bases from J, leaving 12 bases between. In DNA form, the CDR3 reads TGTGCCAGCATCCTAACCTCAGCTAACTATGGCTACACCTTC. Its protein is CASILTSANYGYTF.

The chain couples TRBV9 to TRBJ2-1, with 8 bases aligning to TRBD2. CDR1 and CDR2 from the germline V gene are SGDLS and YYNGEE. V was clipped by 4 bases and J by 4 bases; unmatched bases: 7. The CDR3 length is 15 residues. CDR3 loop: CASSPGGKSYNEQFF. The CDR3 coding sequence is TGTGCCAGCAGCCCGGGGGGGAAGTCTTACAATGAGCAGTTCTTC.

V gene TRBV29-1 combines with J gene TRBJ1-2, with 7 bases that match TRBD1. This CDR3 is built from 16 residues. J gave up 4 bases and V 2 bases, and 13 bases lay outside the gene matches. The germline CDR1 and CDR2 sequences are SQVTM and ANQGSEA. CDR3 sequence: CSVEWGRGTLPYGYTF. The CDR3 nucleotides are TGCAGCGTTGAATGGGGCAGGGGGACCCTCCCCTATGGCTACACCTTC.

The chain recombines TRBV5-4 with TRBJ1-1; a possible D gene is TRBD1 (6 bases). With 4 bases removed from V and 6 bases from J, the gap between germline ends came to 16 bases. Germline V gene lookup returns CDR1 SGHNT and CDR2 YYREEE (reference sequence). The CDR3 is 14 amino acids. CDR3 residues: CASSLDTGQSEAFF. The CDR3 DNA reads as TGTGCCAGCAGCCTAGATACAGGGCAGTCTGAAGCTTTCTTT.